Following are 10 T cell receptor beta chains from one sample sequenced in a study of T cell responses to AZD1222 COVID-19 vaccine. Generated by immunoSEQ multiplex PCR, the TCRdb table keeps only in-frame clones and is missing some. The table has 130,000 to 150,000 clones, roughly 89% seen once; the top ten hold 5.5% to 6.5%. Specimen: peripheral blood, collected on day 0 of AZD1222 vaccination. The source is an adult in good health.

The chain is built from TRBV7-2 and TRBJ1-5, with 7 positions matching TRBD1. Germline values: CDR1 SGHTA, CDR2 FQGNSA. This CDR3 has 15 residues. V trimming: 2 bases; J trimming: 2 bases; junction bases outside the gene matches: 3. The CDR3 loop is CASSLQTGGNQPQHF. The CDR3 DNA reads as TGTGCCAGCAGCTTACAAACAGGGGGCAATCAGCCCCAGCATTTT.

V and J are TRBV7-2 and TRBJ1-2, with 8 bases aligning to TRBD1. The germline V gene encodes CDR1 SGHTA and CDR2 FQGNSA. The CDR3 contains 13 residues. With 5 bases clipped from V and 4 bases from J, the junction kept 3 bases outside the gene matches. The CDR3 DNA follows: TGTGCCAGCAGCAACCAGGGGGCCTATGGCTACACCTTC. As protein: CASSNQGAYGYTF.

V gene TRBV9 combines with J gene TRBJ1-1; D is unresolved. Germline CDR1 is SGDLS and CDR2 is YYNGEE. The CDR3 runs 14 residues. Between the trimmed V and J ends, which lost 4 bases and 3 bases, there was a span of 13 bases. CDR3 sequence (DNA): TGTGCCAGCAGCTTCACTCAAACGGACACTGAAGCTTTCTTT. The encoded protein is CASSFTQTDTEAFF.

V and J are TRBV2 and TRBJ1-6; D is unresolved. This CDR3 comprises 14 residues. Germline CDR1 and CDR2: SNHLY and FYNNEI. Trimming took off 3 bases at V and 6 bases at J, with 9 bases between the two ends. For the CDR3, the DNA is TGTGCCAGCAGTGACTTTGAGTTTAATTCACCCCTCCACTTT. The encoded protein is CASSDFEFNSPLHF.

This chain connects TRBV7-9 to TRBJ1-1; no reliable D call. V was trimmed by 3 bases and J by 4 bases, leaving 9 bases between them. From germline, CDR1 is SEHNR and CDR2 FQNEAQ (reference sequence). The CDR3 length is 13 residues. CDR3 residues: CASSLKELTEAFF. Here the CDR3 DNA reads TGTGCCAGCAGCTTGAAGGAACTCACTGAAGCTTTCTTT. The entire variable domain, with the rest obtained from reference TRBV7-9 and TRBJ1-1, is as follows: DTGVSQNPRHKITKRGQNVTFRCDPISEHNRLYWYRQTLGQGPEFLTYFQNEAQLEKSRLLSDRFSAERPKGSFSTLEIQRTEQGDSAMYLCASSLKELTEAFFGQGTRLTVV.

This clone appeared a single time. V is TRBV18 and J is TRBJ1-4; no firm D call. CDR3 length: 17 amino acids. Per germline, CDR1 KGHSH and CDR2 LQKENI. Trimming removed 2 bases at V and 5 bases at J, with 18 bases between. CDR3 region: CASSPYPPTSYNEKLFF. The CDR3, as DNA: TGTGCCAGCTCACCATACCCCCCAACCAGCTACAATGAAAAACTGTTTTTT.

CDR3 protein: CASSLDGVREQYF. CDR3 in DNA: TGTGCCAGCAGCTTAGACGGAGTCAGAGAGCAGTACTTC. V gene TRBV7-6 combines with J gene TRBJ2-7; D is unclear. CDR3 length equals 13 residues. The V and J ends lost 1 base and 7 bases respectively, with 11 bases between them. Germline CDR1 is SGHVS and CDR2 is FNYEAQ.

DNA of the CDR3: TGTGCCACCAGTGGAACCGGGGGGCAGCCCCAGCATTTT. This gives the protein CATSGTGGQPQHF. The V gene is TRBV24-1, the J gene TRBJ1-5; tentative D call: TRBD1 (5 bases). There are 13 residues in the CDR3. The germline V gene has CDR1 KGHDR and CDR2 SFDVKD. Trimming stripped 5 bases from V and 7 bases from J, with 11 bases between.

The chain uses TRBV19 and TRBJ1-5, with D perhaps matching TRBD1 (6 bases). From germline, CDR1 is LNHDA and CDR2 SQIVND (reference sequence). This CDR3 spans 16 amino acids. V gave up 3 bases and J gave up 0 bases, with 12 bases separating them. The CDR3 region is CASSITGTPSNQPQHF. DNA for the CDR3: TGTGCCAGTAGTATTACCGGGACACCTAGCAATCAGCCCCAGCATTTT.

The sample holds one count of this clone. The chain recombines TRBV5-1 with TRBJ1-2; tentative D call: TRBD1 (5 bases). The V end lost 0 bases, the J end lost 4 bases, and 19 bases lay between the germline ends. This CDR3 has 17 residues. The germline V gene has CDR1 SGHRS and CDR2 YFSETQ. This chain's CDR3 is CASSLAFRRGGAYGYTF. The CDR3 DNA reads TGCGCCAGCAGCTTGGCTTTTAGGCGGGGCGGCGCCTATGGCTACACCTTC.